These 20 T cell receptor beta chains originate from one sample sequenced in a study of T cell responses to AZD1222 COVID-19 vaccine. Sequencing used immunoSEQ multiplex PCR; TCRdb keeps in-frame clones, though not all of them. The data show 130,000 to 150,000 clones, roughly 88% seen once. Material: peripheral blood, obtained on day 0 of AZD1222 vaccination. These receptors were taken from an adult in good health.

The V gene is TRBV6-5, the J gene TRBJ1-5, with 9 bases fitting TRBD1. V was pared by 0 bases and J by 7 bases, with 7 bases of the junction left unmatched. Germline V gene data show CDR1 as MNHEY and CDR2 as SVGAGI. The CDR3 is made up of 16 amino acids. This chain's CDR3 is CASSYSNRGRGQPQHF. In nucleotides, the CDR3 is TGTGCCAGCAGTTACTCGAACAGGGGGCGAGGGCAGCCCCAGCATTTT.

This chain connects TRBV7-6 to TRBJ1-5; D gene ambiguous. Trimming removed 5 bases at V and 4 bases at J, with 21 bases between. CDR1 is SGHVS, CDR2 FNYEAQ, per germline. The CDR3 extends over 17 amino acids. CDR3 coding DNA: TGTGCCAGCAGCGCCGAATCCCCCACACTACCGAATCAGCCCCAGCATTTT. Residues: CASSAESPTLPNQPQHF.

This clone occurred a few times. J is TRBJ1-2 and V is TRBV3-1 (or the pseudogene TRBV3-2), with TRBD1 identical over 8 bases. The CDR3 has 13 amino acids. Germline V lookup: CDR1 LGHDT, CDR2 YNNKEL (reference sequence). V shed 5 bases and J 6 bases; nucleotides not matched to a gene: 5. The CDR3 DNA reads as TGTGCCAGCAGCGCAGACAGGGGTAATGGCTACACCTTC. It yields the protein CASSADRGNGYTF.

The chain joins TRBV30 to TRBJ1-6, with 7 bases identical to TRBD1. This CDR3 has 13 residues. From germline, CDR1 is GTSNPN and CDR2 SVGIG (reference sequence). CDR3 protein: CGGSEGGFTPLHF. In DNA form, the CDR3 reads TGTGGCGGTAGTGAAGGGGGCTTTACACCCCTCCACTTT.

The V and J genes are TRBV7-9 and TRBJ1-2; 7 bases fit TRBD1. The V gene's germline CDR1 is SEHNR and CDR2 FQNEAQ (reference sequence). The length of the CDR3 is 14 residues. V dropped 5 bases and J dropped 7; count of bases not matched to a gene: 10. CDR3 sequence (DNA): TGTGCCAGCAGCCCCCCGGACAGGATAGGTGGCTACACCTTC. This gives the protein CASSPPDRIGGYTF.

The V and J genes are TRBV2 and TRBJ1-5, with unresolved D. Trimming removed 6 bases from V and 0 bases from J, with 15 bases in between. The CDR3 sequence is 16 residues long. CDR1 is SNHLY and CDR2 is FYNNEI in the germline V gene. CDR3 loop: CASSPRVGYSNQPQHF. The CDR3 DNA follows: TGTGCCAGCAGCCCCAGAGTGGGGTATAGCAATCAGCCCCAGCATTTT.

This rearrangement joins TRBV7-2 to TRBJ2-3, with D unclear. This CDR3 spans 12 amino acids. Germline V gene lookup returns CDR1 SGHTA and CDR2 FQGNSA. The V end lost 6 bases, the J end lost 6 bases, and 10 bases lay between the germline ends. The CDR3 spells CASRGAPDTQYF. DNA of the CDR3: TGTGCCAGCAGGGGTGCGCCGGATACGCAGTATTTT.

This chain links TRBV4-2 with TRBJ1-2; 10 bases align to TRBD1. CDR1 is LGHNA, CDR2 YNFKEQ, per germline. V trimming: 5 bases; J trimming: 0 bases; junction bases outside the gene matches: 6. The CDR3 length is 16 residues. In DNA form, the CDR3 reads TGTGCCAGCAGCTTCAGGACAGGGGGGCCTAACTATGGCTACACCTTC. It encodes CASSFRTGGPNYGYTF.

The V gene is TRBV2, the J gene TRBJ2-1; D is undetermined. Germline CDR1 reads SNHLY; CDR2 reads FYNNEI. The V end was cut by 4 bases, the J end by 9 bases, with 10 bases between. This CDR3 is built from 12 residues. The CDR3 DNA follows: TGTGCCAGCAGTGGTTCTCCAACTGAGCAGTTCTTC. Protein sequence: CASSGSPTEQFF.

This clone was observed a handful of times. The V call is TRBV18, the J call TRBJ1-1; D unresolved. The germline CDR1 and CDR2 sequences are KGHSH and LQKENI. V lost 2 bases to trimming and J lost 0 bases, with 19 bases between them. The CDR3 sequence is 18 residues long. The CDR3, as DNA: TGTGCCAGCTCACCAATGGCGGGGAGTGGCAGTCTGAACACTGAAGCTTTCTTT. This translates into CASSPMAGSGSLNTEAFF.

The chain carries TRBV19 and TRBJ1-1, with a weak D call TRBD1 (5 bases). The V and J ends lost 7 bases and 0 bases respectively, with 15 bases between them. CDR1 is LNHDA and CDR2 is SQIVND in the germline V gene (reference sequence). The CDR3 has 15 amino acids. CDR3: CASTPGLNMNTEAFF. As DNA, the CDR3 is TGTGCCAGTACCCCGGGACTCAATATGAACACTGAAGCTTTCTTT. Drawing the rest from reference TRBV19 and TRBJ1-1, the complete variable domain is DGGITQSPKYLFRKEGQNVTLSCEQNLNHDAMYWYRQDPGQGLRLIYYSQIVNDFQKGDIAEGYSVSREKKESFPLTVTSAQKNPTAFYLCASTPGLNMNTEAFFGQGTRLTVV.

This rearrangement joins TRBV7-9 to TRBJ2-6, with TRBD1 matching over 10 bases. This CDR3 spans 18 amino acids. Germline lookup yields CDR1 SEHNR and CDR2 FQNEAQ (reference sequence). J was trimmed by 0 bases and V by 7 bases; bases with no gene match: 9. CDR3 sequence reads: CASTPRGTGVSGANVLTF. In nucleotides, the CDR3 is TGTGCCAGCACCCCTAGGGGGACAGGGGTCTCTGGGGCCAACGTCCTGACTTTC.

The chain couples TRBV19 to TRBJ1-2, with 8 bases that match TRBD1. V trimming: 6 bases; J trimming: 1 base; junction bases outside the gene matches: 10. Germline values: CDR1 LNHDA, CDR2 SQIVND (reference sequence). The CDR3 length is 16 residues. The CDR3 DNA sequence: TGTGCCAGTAGATCCCGGCCGGGACAGGATAACTATGGCTACACCTTC. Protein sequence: CASRSRPGQDNYGYTF.

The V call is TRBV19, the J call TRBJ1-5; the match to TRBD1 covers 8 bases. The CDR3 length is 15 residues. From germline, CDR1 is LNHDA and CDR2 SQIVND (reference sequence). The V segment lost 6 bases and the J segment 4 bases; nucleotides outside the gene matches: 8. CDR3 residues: CASRTRTGSNQPQHF. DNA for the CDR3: TGTGCCAGTAGAACACGGACAGGGTCGAATCAGCCCCAGCATTTT.

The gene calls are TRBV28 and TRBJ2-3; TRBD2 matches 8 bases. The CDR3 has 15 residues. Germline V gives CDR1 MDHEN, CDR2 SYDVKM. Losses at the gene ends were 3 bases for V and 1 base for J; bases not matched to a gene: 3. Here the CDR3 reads CASSFRRGGTDTQYF. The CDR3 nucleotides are TGTGCCAGCAGTTTTCGGCGGGGGGGCACAGATACGCAGTATTTT. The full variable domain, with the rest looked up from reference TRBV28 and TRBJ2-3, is DVKVTQSSRYLVKRTGEKVFLECVQDMDHENMFWYRQDPGLGLRLIYFSYDVKMKEKGDIPEGYSVSREKKERFSLILESASTNQTSMYLCASSFRRGGTDTQYFGPGTRLTVL.

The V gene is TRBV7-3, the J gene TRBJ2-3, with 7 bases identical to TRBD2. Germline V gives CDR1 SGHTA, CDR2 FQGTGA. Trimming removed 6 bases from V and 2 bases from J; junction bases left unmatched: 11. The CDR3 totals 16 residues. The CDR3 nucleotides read TGTGCCAGCAGTCCCCAGGCGCGGGGGACCACAGATACGCAGTATTTT. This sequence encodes CASSPQARGTTDTQYF.

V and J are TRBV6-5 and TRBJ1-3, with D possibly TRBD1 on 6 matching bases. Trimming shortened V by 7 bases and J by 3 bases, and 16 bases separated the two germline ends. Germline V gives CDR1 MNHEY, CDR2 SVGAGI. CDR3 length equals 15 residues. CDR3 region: CASTRLDSYGNTIYF. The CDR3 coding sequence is TGTGCCAGCACCCGCCTGGACAGCTATGGAAACACCATATATTTT.

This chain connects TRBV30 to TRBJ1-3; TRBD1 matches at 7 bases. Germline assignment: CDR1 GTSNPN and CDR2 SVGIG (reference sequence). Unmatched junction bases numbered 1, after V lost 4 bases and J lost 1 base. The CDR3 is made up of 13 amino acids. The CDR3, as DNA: TGTGCCTGGACAGGGGGGTCTGGAAACACCATATATTTT. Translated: CAWTGGSGNTIYF.

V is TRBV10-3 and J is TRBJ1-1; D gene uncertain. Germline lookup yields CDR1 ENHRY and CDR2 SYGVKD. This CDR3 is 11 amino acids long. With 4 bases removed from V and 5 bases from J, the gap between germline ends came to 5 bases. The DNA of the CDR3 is TGTGCCATCAGTGGGGAAACTGAAGCTTTCTTT. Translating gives CAISGETEAFF.

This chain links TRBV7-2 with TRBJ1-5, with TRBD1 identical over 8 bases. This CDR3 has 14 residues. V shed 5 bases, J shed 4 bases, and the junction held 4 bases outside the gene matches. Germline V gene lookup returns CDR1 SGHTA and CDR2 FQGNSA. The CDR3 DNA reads TGTGCCAGCAGCCCGGACAGGGCTAATCAGCCCCAGCATTTT. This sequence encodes CASSPDRANQPQHF.